The 28 T cell receptor beta chains below were found in one sample sequenced in a study of blood T cell repertoires in COVID-19. Assay: immunoSEQ multiplex PCR; the TCRdb copy retains only in-frame clones and omits some. The sample lists 300,000 to 500,000 clones, more than 75% occurring once. The sequencing sample was made of PBMCs or T cells enriched from blood (not recorded which). The source is a woman aged 25 to 39 with acute COVID-19.

V and J are TRBV4-2 and TRBJ1-6; TRBD1 might be the D (5 bases). CDR3 length equals 17 residues. The V and J ends lost 0 bases and 7 bases respectively, with 16 bases between them. Germline V CDR1 and CDR2: LGHNA, YNFKEQ. CDR3 sequence reads: CASSQDKTVNVNSPLHF. The CDR3 DNA is TGTGCCAGCAGCCAAGATAAGACAGTAAATGTGAATTCACCCCTCCACTTT.

This rearrangement joins TRBV5-1 to TRBJ1-3; D gene ambiguous. Germline V gene sequence: CDR1 SGHRS, CDR2 YFSETQ. The V gene lost 5 bases and the J gene lost 0 bases, with 12 bases spanning the gap. CDR3 size: 15 residues. The CDR3, as DNA: TGCGCCAGCAGTATCCGGGGAGACTCTGGAAACACCATATATTTT. It yields the protein CASSIRGDSGNTIYF.

In this sample, this clone turned up once. V and J are TRBV18 and TRBJ2-1, with TRBD2 identical over 14 bases. From germline, CDR1 is KGHSH and CDR2 LQKENI. Unmatched junction bases numbered 9, after V lost 5 bases and J lost 0 bases. CDR3 size: 19 residues. DNA of the CDR3: TGTGCCAGCTCAGAACGACTAGCGGGGGGGTTAAGCTCCTACAATGAGCAGTTCTTC. It is translated as CASSERLAGGLSSYNEQFF.

The chain links TRBV5-4 to TRBJ2-3; no definite D call. CDR3 length equals 13 residues. V lost 2 bases to trimming and J lost 1 base, with 5 bases between them. In germline, CDR1 is SGHNT, CDR2 YYREEE (reference sequence). The CDR3 protein is CASSLTGTDTQYF. The CDR3 bases are TGTGCCAGCAGCTTAACGGGCACAGATACGCAGTATTTT.

The chain links TRBV5-1 to TRBJ2-7, with TRBD2 as a possible D gene (7 bases). V lost 3 bases and J lost 3, with 10 bases in between. Germline V gives CDR1 SGHRS, CDR2 YFSETQ. The CDR3 extends over 13 amino acids. CDR3 loop: CASSSGGNYEQYF. The CDR3 nucleotides are TGCGCCAGCAGCTCGGGGGGCAACTACGAGCAGTACTTC.

The V and J genes are TRBV5-1 and TRBJ2-4, with 7 positions matching TRBD1. Germline V gene sequence: CDR1 SGHRS, CDR2 YFSETQ. The CDR3 is 14 amino acids. The V gene end was trimmed by 4 bases and the J gene end by 8 bases; junction bases not matched to a gene: 9. The CDR3 loop reads CASSQQGWADIQYF. The CDR3 nucleotides read TGCGCCAGCAGCCAACAGGGGTGGGCAGACATTCAGTACTTC.

The chain recombines TRBV4-3 with TRBJ1-5; possibly TRBD1 for D (6 bases). The germline CDR1 and CDR2 sequences are LGHNA and YSLEER. The CDR3 length is 15 residues. Trimming removed 3 bases at V and 4 bases at J, with 13 bases between. The chain's CDR3 is CASSQGTRGNQPQHF. In DNA form, the CDR3 reads TGCGCCAGCAGCCAGGGGACCAGGGGAAATCAGCCCCAGCATTTT.

The chain combines TRBV25-1 with TRBJ1-4, with TRBD1 identical over 7 bases. This CDR3 contains 15 residues. Germline V lookup: CDR1 MGHDK, CDR2 SYGVNS. After removal of 4 bases from V and 4 bases from J, the junction contained 6 bases not matched to a gene. This chain's CDR3 is CASSAYRGNNEKLFF. In DNA form, the CDR3 reads TGTGCCAGCAGTGCCTACAGGGGTAATAATGAAAAACTGTTTTTT.

This chain joins TRBV24-1 and TRBJ1-2; TRBD1 aligns across 7 bases. This CDR3 has 13 residues. Germline V lookup: CDR1 KGHDR, CDR2 SFDVKD. Trimming at V came to 5 bases and at J to 6 bases, leaving 5 bases not matched to a gene. CDR3 DNA: TGTGCCACCAGTGCTAGGGGGCTCGATGGCTACACCTTC. Protein sequence: CATSARGLDGYTF.

The chain couples TRBV12-5 to TRBJ2-7, with TRBD1 matching 8 bases. The CDR3 is 14 amino acids. The germline V gene encodes CDR1 LGHNT and CDR2 FRNRAP. With 5 bases clipped from V and 3 bases from J, the junction kept 6 bases outside the gene matches. The CDR3: CASGPQDRDYEQYF. The CDR3 DNA sequence: TGTGCTAGTGGTCCCCAGGACAGGGACTACGAGCAGTACTTC.

This rearrangement joins TRBV11-2 to TRBJ1-3; 8 bases map to TRBD1. V lost 4 bases to trimming and J lost 2 bases; unmatched junction nucleotides: 10. Germline-derived CDR1 and CDR2 are SGHAT and FQNNGV. CDR3 size: 17 residues. In DNA, the CDR3 is TGTGCCAGCAGCTCGTCGGCAGGGGGCAAGGCTGGAAACACCATATATTTT. It translates to CASSSSAGGKAGNTIYF.

The CDR3 is CASSAGQIYGYTF. CDR3 nucleotide sequence: TGTGCCAGCAGCGCGGGACAGATCTATGGCTACACCTTC. This sequence joins TRBV9 and TRBJ1-2, with TRBD1 identical over 7 bases. V lost 3 bases, J lost 4 bases, and 3 bases stayed unmatched. The CDR3 is 13 amino acids. The germline gives CDR1 SGDLS, CDR2 YYNGEE.

This chain joins TRBV6-5 and TRBJ1-2, with TRBD1 matching over 11 bases. Looked up from germline, CDR1 is MNHEY and CDR2 is SVGAGI. V lost 7 bases to trimming and J lost 8 bases; unmatched junction nucleotides: 12. The CDR3 runs 15 residues. In nucleotides, the CDR3 is TGTGCCAGCACCCCCGGACAGGGGGCCACGGGAGGCTACACCTTC. Translated, it gives CASTPGQGATGGYTF.

This chain links TRBV2 with TRBJ2-1; 12 bases line up with TRBD2. CDR3 length: 14 residues. Unmatched junction bases numbered 7, after V lost 6 bases and J lost 10 bases. Per germline, CDR1 SNHLY and CDR2 FYNNEI. The CDR3 coding sequence is TGTGCCAGCAGACCGGGACTAGCGGGCCAGGAGCAGTTCTTC. It specifies CASRPGLAGQEQFF.

This chain links TRBV10-2 with TRBJ1-4, with a tentative D call TRBD1 (5 bases). Germline V CDR1 and CDR2: WSHSY, SAAADI. V lost 2 bases and J 3 bases, leaving 10 bases between the germline ends. This CDR3 has 15 amino acids. For the CDR3, the DNA is TGCGCCAGCAGTGAGGGGGGGACGGCTAATGAAAAACTGTTTTTT. Translation gives CASSEGGTANEKLFF.

This clone turned up a few times. The chain carries TRBV19 and TRBJ1-5; TRBD1 aligns across 7 bases. With V trimmed by 0 bases and J by 0 bases, 8 bases remained unmatched. There are 18 residues in the CDR3. Looked up from germline, CDR1 is LNHDA and CDR2 is SQIVND (reference sequence). The CDR3 reads CASSIDLGTVYSNQPQHF. Here the CDR3 DNA reads TGTGCCAGTAGTATAGATCTAGGGACAGTTTATAGCAATCAGCCCCAGCATTTT.

A few counts support this clone. This chain links TRBV7-3 with TRBJ2-1, with D uncertain. V shed 2 bases and J shed 9 bases, with 14 bases lying between them. The CDR3 contains 14 residues. Germline CDR1 is SGHTA and CDR2 is FQGTGA. The CDR3, as DNA: TGTGCCAGCAGCTTAGGGCTTTCGCCCGGTGAGCAGTTCTTC. Its translation: CASSLGLSPGEQFF.

The CDR3 is CASSYSIWSRAYEQYF. The CDR3 bases are TGTGCCAGCAGTTACTCGATCTGGTCGCGGGCCTACGAGCAGTACTTC. The chain carries TRBV6-5 and TRBJ2-7; the D gene is possibly TRBD2 (5 bases). Germline V gene lookup returns CDR1 MNHEY and CDR2 SVGAGI. The V end was cut by 0 bases, the J end by 2 bases, with 14 bases between. This CDR3 spans 16 amino acids.

The chain couples TRBV7-2 to TRBJ2-3; 13 bases align to TRBD2. The V segment lost 4 bases and the J segment 5 bases; nucleotides outside the gene matches: 9. CDR1 SGHTA and CDR2 FQGNSA come from the germline V gene. The CDR3 totals 17 residues. The CDR3, as DNA: TGTGCCAGCAGCTCGCCGACTAGCGGGGGGCCCCGAGATACGCAGTATTTT. Residues: CASSSPTSGGPRDTQYF.

The rearrangement uses TRBV6-5 and TRBJ2-3, with 12 bases that match TRBD1. The ends lost 10 bases at V and 4 bases at J; junction bases unmatched: 6. There are 14 residues in the CDR3. Germline V gene data show CDR1 as MNHEY and CDR2 as SVGAGI. Written as DNA, the CDR3 is TGTGCCACCTCGGGACAGGGGGCTGCAGATACGCAGTATTTT. Residues: CATSGQGAADTQYF.

The chain employs TRBV6-5 and TRBJ2-2, with D possibly TRBD2 on 8 matching bases. There are 16 residues in the CDR3. Per the germline V gene, CDR1 is MNHEY and CDR2 is SVGAGI. V lost 2 bases and J lost 6, with 16 bases in between. The CDR3 region has the DNA TGTGCCAGCAGTTACGCCGGGAGGGGGCCGGCCGGGGAGCTGTTTTTT. This translates into CASSYAGRGPAGELFF.

The rearrangement links TRBV4-1 to TRBJ1-2; TRBD1 might be the D (5 bases). Between the trimmed V and J ends, which lost 0 bases and 5 bases, there was a span of 19 bases. CDR1 is MGHRA and CDR2 is YSYEKL in the germline V gene. The CDR3 consists of 17 residues. For the CDR3, the DNA is TGCGCCAGCAGCCAAGAGTTACAGGTCCCGGGGGGATATGGCTACACCTTC. Amino acid sequence: CASSQELQVPGGYGYTF.

This chain links TRBV5-1 with TRBJ1-3, with a tentative D call TRBD1 (5 bases). The CDR3 extends over 15 amino acids. Germline-derived CDR1 and CDR2 are SGHRS and YFSETQ. Trimming removed 0 bases at V and 2 bases at J, with 9 bases between. The CDR3 here is CASSLAGLPGNTIYF. The CDR3 DNA sequence: TGCGCCAGCAGCTTGGCAGGGCTTCCTGGAAACACCATATATTTT.

The V and J genes are TRBV3-1 (or the pseudogene TRBV3-2) and TRBJ1-2; no firm D call. CDR3 length: 16 amino acids. V was cut by 0 bases and J by 5 bases, with 16 bases left in between. Germline CDR1 and CDR2: LGHDT and YNNKEL (reference sequence). The CDR3 nucleotides are TGTGCCAGCAGCCAAGAGGGTACGGGAGAGGCGTATGGCTACACCTTC. Translation: CASSQEGTGEAYGYTF.

This clone was recorded only once. The rearrangement links TRBV5-1 to TRBJ2-3; TRBD2 matches at 10 bases. The CDR3 runs to 19 residues. V lost 1 base and J lost 0; bases outside the gene matches: 11. Germline values: CDR1 SGHRS, CDR2 YFSETQ. The CDR3 nucleotides read TGCGCCAGCAGCTTGTACCTAGCGGGGGCTGGGGTGAGCACAGATACGCAGTATTTT. It specifies CASSLYLAGAGVSTDTQYF.

The V gene is TRBV7-9, the J gene TRBJ1-2; D ambiguous. V gave up 1 base and J gave up 2 bases, with 8 bases separating them. The CDR3 spans 14 residues. The V gene's germline CDR1 is SEHNR and CDR2 FQNEAQ (reference sequence). CDR3 residues: CASSLGPENYGYTF. In DNA, the CDR3 is TGTGCCAGCAGCTTAGGGCCGGAGAACTATGGCTACACCTTC.

The genes are TRBV5-1 and TRBJ1-5; no firm D call. The CDR3 length is 16 residues. Germline assignment: CDR1 SGHRS and CDR2 YFSETQ. V was trimmed by 1 base and J by 0 bases, leaving 11 bases between them. The CDR3 reads CASSLYPGSSNQPQHF. CDR3 in DNA: TGCGCCAGCAGCTTGTACCCGGGATCTAGCAATCAGCCCCAGCATTTT.

The chain joins TRBV2 to TRBJ1-1; D is possibly TRBD1 (6 bases). V lost 4 bases to trimming and J lost 1 base, with 34 bases between them. This CDR3 spans 22 amino acids. The germline V gene encodes CDR1 SNHLY and CDR2 FYNNEI. The CDR3 sequence is CASSVTRMGVVVTGHANTEAFF. CDR3 in DNA: TGTGCCAGCAGTGTTACTAGAATGGGGGTAGTTGTGACAGGTCACGCGAACACTGAAGCTTTCTTT.